The clone carrying this T cell receptor beta chain appeared a few times. No antigen is known for it. V was pared by 2 bases and J by 10 bases, with 9 bases of the junction left unmatched. The CDR3 runs to 15 residues. CDR1 and CDR2 from the germline V gene are MGHRA and YSYEKL. This entry belongs to a study of T cell clones after liver transplantation. Study-wide background: A pre-transplant mixed lymphocyte reaction with TCRbeta sequencing defined graft-donor-reactive clones followed in post-transplant blood. Three of the eight recipients were HCV-positive; the rest had non-autoimmune, non-viral transplant indications. Blood was drawn pre-transplant, before withdrawal, and after full or failed withdrawal. Study-wide results and limits: A significant post-transplant drop in circulating graft-donor-reactive CD4 TCRbeta sequences occurred in most of the 8 subjects.

Sequenced by immunoSEQ multiplex PCR; TCRdb stores in-frame clones only, minus some. The sample lists nearly 55,000 clones, about 81% occurring once. The source is a human donor who received a liver transplant. The source material was CD4+ T cells from blood, sampled before liver transplant. The V and J genes are TRBV4-1 and TRBJ2-1, with 9 bases fitting TRBD2. The CDR3 coding sequence is TGCGCCAGCAGCCAACATGGGACTAGCTTTGAGGAGCAGTTCTTC. The encoded protein is CASSQHGTSFEEQFF.